These T cell receptor beta chains were read from a single sample in a study of blood T cell repertoires in COVID-19. TCRdb's copy holds only in-frame clones and misses some; the assay was immunoSEQ multiplex PCR. The table includes approximately 240,000 clones, about four fifths detected once. Sequenced: peripheral blood. Receptors originate from a woman in her fifties or sixties with acute or convalescent COVID-19. CDR3s include the opening cysteine and the closing phenylalanine or tryptophan. D genes are given only for firm matches. Size values are once, few and many counts, or a class for expanded clones, and some rows have none.

d_call: NA
clone_size: few
v_call: TRBV6-1
j_call: TRBJ1-2
cdr3_nt: TGTGCCAGCAGTGAAAGCGCAATCTATGGCTACACCTTC
cdr3_aa: CASSESAIYGYTF

d_call: NA
clone_size: NA
v_call: TRBV2
j_call: TRBJ1-3
cdr3_nt: TGTGCCAGCAGCGTAGACAGCCGCTCTGGAAACACCATATATTTT
cdr3_aa: CASSVDSRSGNTIYF

d_call: TRBD1
clone_size: once
v_call: TRBV2
j_call: TRBJ2-2
cdr3_nt: TGTGCCTGCGGACAGGGGGCTGGCACCGGGGAGCTGTTTTTT
cdr3_aa: CACGQGAGTGELFF

d_call: TRBD1
clone_size: NA
v_call: TRBV3-1/TRBV3-2
j_call: TRBJ1-5
cdr3_nt: TGTGCCAGCAGCACGACAGGGGGCGGTAATCAGCCCCAGCATTTT
cdr3_aa: CASSTTGGGNQPQHF

d_call: TRBD2
clone_size: NA
v_call: TRBV6-5
j_call: TRBJ2-3
cdr3_nt: TGTGCCGGAGGCGGGGGAAACACAGATACGCAGTATTTT
cdr3_aa: CAGGGGNTDTQYF

d_call: NA
clone_size: NA
v_call: TRBV4-3
j_call: TRBJ2-7
cdr3_nt: TGCGCCAGCAGCCAAGATATAGTCTCCTACGAGCAGTACTTC
cdr3_aa: CASSQDIVSYEQYF

d_call: NA
clone_size: NA
v_call: TRBV4-2
j_call: TRBJ2-1
cdr3_nt: TGTGCCAGCAGCCAAGGGACTAAGGGTGAGCAGTTCTTC
cdr3_aa: CASSQGTKGEQFF

d_call: NA
clone_size: NA
v_call: TRBV20-1
j_call: TRBJ2-3
cdr3_nt: TGCAGTGCTTCTGTTACAGATACGCAGTATTTT
cdr3_aa: CSASVTDTQYF

d_call: TRBD1
clone_size: few
v_call: TRBV4-1
j_call: TRBJ2-7
cdr3_nt: TGCGCCAGCAGCGATACGCCGGGACAGAGTGACTACGAGCAGTACTTC
cdr3_aa: CASSDTPGQSDYEQYF

d_call: NA
clone_size: NA
v_call: TRBV19
j_call: TRBJ1-5
cdr3_nt: TGTGCCAGTGGGGAGGGATTTCAGCCCCAGCATTTT
cdr3_aa: CASGEGFQPQHF

d_call: TRBD1
clone_size: NA
v_call: TRBV19
j_call: TRBJ1-1
cdr3_nt: TGTGCCAGTAGTATAGGCGTGGGACAGGGGGCCTCTGTTAACACTGAAGCTTTCTTT
cdr3_aa: CASSIGVGQGASVNTEAFF

d_call: TRBD1
clone_size: once
v_call: TRBV7-6
j_call: TRBJ1-6
cdr3_nt: TGTGCCAGCAGCTTAGTCTCAGGGGGCGATTCACCCCTCCACTTT
cdr3_aa: CASSLVSGGDSPLHF

d_call: TRBD1
clone_size: few
v_call: TRBV3-1/TRBV3-2
j_call: TRBJ1-3
cdr3_nt: TGTGCCAGCAGGGCAACGGACAGGGCGGTCGGAGACACCATATATTTT
cdr3_aa: CASRATDRAVGDTIYF

d_call: NA
clone_size: few
v_call: TRBV15
j_call: TRBJ1-1
cdr3_nt: TGTGCCACCAGCAGAGGACAGGACATGAACACTGAAGCTTTCTTT
cdr3_aa: CATSRGQDMNTEAFF

d_call: NA
clone_size: NA
v_call: TRBV6-2/TRBV6-3
j_call: TRBJ1-2
cdr3_nt: TGTGCCAGCAGTTCAGGGTCATCGGGCTACACCTTC
cdr3_aa: CASSSGSSGYTF

d_call: NA
clone_size: once
v_call: TRBV28
j_call: TRBJ2-5
cdr3_nt: TGTGCCAGCAGTTCCCCGTTTGAGACCCAGTACTTC
cdr3_aa: CASSSPFETQYF

d_call: NA
clone_size: NA
v_call: TRBV24-1
j_call: TRBJ2-7
cdr3_nt: TGTGCCACCAGTGATTTGTCCAGGGTCGGCAACGAGCAGTACTTC
cdr3_aa: CATSDLSRVGNEQYF

d_call: TRBD2
clone_size: NA
v_call: TRBV7-2
j_call: TRBJ2-3
cdr3_nt: TGTGCCAGCAGCTCGGGACTAGCGGGCAACACAGATACGCAGTATTTT
cdr3_aa: CASSSGLAGNTDTQYF

d_call: TRBD2
clone_size: NA
v_call: TRBV6-2/TRBV6-3
j_call: TRBJ2-1
cdr3_nt: TGTGCCAGCAGCCAAAGCGGGGGACCTTACAATGAGCAGTTCTTC
cdr3_aa: CASSQSGGPYNEQFF

d_call: NA
clone_size: NA
v_call: TRBV25-1
j_call: TRBJ1-4
cdr3_nt: TGTGCCAGCAGGGGGGCACAGGGTGGCGATGAAAAACTGTTTTTT
cdr3_aa: CASRGAQGGDEKLFF

d_call: NA
clone_size: NA
v_call: TRBV30
j_call: TRBJ2-5
cdr3_nt: TGTGCCCTCCGGACTGGGGAGACCCAGTACTTC
cdr3_aa: CALRTGETQYF

d_call: NA
clone_size: NA
v_call: TRBV30
j_call: TRBJ1-5
cdr3_nt: TGTGCCTGGAGTGACCCCTTGGGCAGCAATCAGCCCCAGCATTTT
cdr3_aa: CAWSDPLGSNQPQHF

d_call: NA
clone_size: NA
v_call: TRBV28
j_call: TRBJ1-3
cdr3_nt: TGTGCCAGCAGTTTCCATCCCTCTGGAAACACCATATATTTT
cdr3_aa: CASSFHPSGNTIYF

d_call: NA
clone_size: NA
v_call: TRBV30
j_call: TRBJ2-2
cdr3_nt: TGTGCCTGGAGTGCCAGGGGCACCGGGGAGCTGTTTTTT
cdr3_aa: CAWSARGTGELFF

d_call: TRBD1
clone_size: NA
v_call: TRBV13
j_call: TRBJ2-7
cdr3_nt: TGTGCCAGCAGCGAATCCGGGACAGCCGAGCAGTACTTC
cdr3_aa: CASSESGTAEQYF

d_call: NA
clone_size: NA
v_call: TRBV24-1
j_call: TRBJ1-4
cdr3_nt: TGTGCCACCAGTGACTCCCGACGAGGGCCGAAACTGTTTTTT
cdr3_aa: CATSDSRRGPKLFF

d_call: TRBD2
clone_size: NA
v_call: TRBV9
j_call: TRBJ2-3
cdr3_nt: TGTGCCAGCAGCGTAGGGCTAGCGGGGGGGCAAGATACGCAGTATTTT
cdr3_aa: CASSVGLAGGQDTQYF

d_call: TRBD1
clone_size: NA
v_call: TRBV5-5
j_call: TRBJ1-1
cdr3_nt: TGTGCCAGCAGCTTGTGGGTGGCAGGGGGCACTGAAGCTTTCTTT
cdr3_aa: CASSLWVAGGTEAFF

d_call: NA
clone_size: NA
v_call: TRBV28
j_call: TRBJ1-1
cdr3_nt: TGTGCCAGCAATGTTTTGGGGGGGAATTCTGAAGCTTTCTTT
cdr3_aa: CASNVLGGNSEAFF

d_call: NA
clone_size: few
v_call: TRBV11-2
j_call: TRBJ1-1
cdr3_nt: TGTGCCAGCAGCCATCAGCCCCCGGAGGAAGCTTTCTTT
cdr3_aa: CASSHQPPEEAFF

d_call: TRBD1
clone_size: once
v_call: TRBV29-1
j_call: TRBJ2-3
cdr3_nt: TGCAGCTCGATAGGCGACAGGGAAAACGCAGATACGCAGTATTTT
cdr3_aa: CSSIGDRENADTQYF

d_call: TRBD1
clone_size: NA
v_call: TRBV5-6
j_call: TRBJ1-5
cdr3_nt: TGTGCCAGCAGCTCTTTTCGGACAGGGGTTTATAGCAATCAGCCCCAGCATTTT
cdr3_aa: CASSSFRTGVYSNQPQHF

d_call: NA
clone_size: NA
v_call: TRBV6-1
j_call: TRBJ2-2
cdr3_nt: TGTGCCAGCAGTGAAGACAGAGTATTAGTTACCGGGGAGCTGTTTTTT
cdr3_aa: CASSEDRVLVTGELFF

d_call: TRBD2
clone_size: NA
v_call: TRBV18
j_call: TRBJ2-1
cdr3_nt: TGTGCCAGCTCACCAACGGCTGAGCGGGGGGTTAGGGATGAGCAGTTCTTC
cdr3_aa: CASSPTAERGVRDEQFF

d_call: TRBD1
clone_size: NA
v_call: TRBV6-5
j_call: TRBJ1-3
cdr3_nt: TGTGCCAGCAGGCCCCCAGGGACAGACGGAAACACCATATATTTT
cdr3_aa: CASRPPGTDGNTIYF

d_call: NA
clone_size: NA
v_call: TRBV3-1/TRBV3-2
j_call: TRBJ1-6
cdr3_nt: TGTGCCAGCAGCCAAGGACAGTATAATTCACCCCTCCACTTT
cdr3_aa: CASSQGQYNSPLHF

d_call: TRBD1
clone_size: NA
v_call: TRBV5-4
j_call: TRBJ2-3
cdr3_nt: TGTGCCAGCAGCCCTGCGGACAGGGAGGGCACAGATACGCAGTATTTT
cdr3_aa: CASSPADREGTDTQYF

d_call: NA
clone_size: NA
v_call: TRBV5-6
j_call: TRBJ1-3
cdr3_nt: TGTGCCAGCAGCTCGGGTCCACTATCTGGAAACACCATATATTTT
cdr3_aa: CASSSGPLSGNTIYF

d_call: NA
clone_size: few
v_call: TRBV6-2/TRBV6-3
j_call: TRBJ2-1
cdr3_nt: TGTGCCAGCAGTTACATAGTCAATGAGCAGTTCTTC
cdr3_aa: CASSYIVNEQFF

d_call: NA
clone_size: once
v_call: TRBV20-1
j_call: TRBJ2-1
cdr3_nt: TGCAGTGCTAGTTGGGGGGTGCAAATCTCCTACAATGAGCAGTTCTTC
cdr3_aa: CSASWGVQISYNEQFF

d_call: NA
clone_size: NA
v_call: TRBV4-3
j_call: TRBJ2-3
cdr3_nt: TGCGCCAGCAGCCAAGATTCGGTGGGGGCCTACACAGATACGCAGTATTTT
cdr3_aa: CASSQDSVGAYTDTQYF

d_call: TRBD1
clone_size: NA
v_call: TRBV28
j_call: TRBJ2-7
cdr3_nt: TGTGCCAGCAGTTTGACCCACGCGGACAGGGGAATTTACGAGCAGTACTTC
cdr3_aa: CASSLTHADRGIYEQYF

d_call: TRBD2
clone_size: NA
v_call: TRBV7-2
j_call: TRBJ2-1
cdr3_nt: TGTGCCAGCAGCTTTTTTAGACTAGCGGGAGAGCTTTACAATGAGCAGTTCTTC
cdr3_aa: CASSFFRLAGELYNEQFF

d_call: NA
clone_size: NA
v_call: TRBV20-1
j_call: TRBJ1-4
cdr3_nt: TGCAGTGCTAGTGTCCGGGGGGGATCAACTAATGAAAAACTGTTTTTT
cdr3_aa: CSASVRGGSTNEKLFF

d_call: TRBD1
clone_size: once
v_call: TRBV3-1/TRBV3-2
j_call: TRBJ1-4
cdr3_nt: TGTGCCAGCAGCCAAGGGACAGGGCTGGGGGAAAAACTGTTTTTT
cdr3_aa: CASSQGTGLGEKLFF

d_call: TRBD1
clone_size: once
v_call: TRBV6-6
j_call: TRBJ1-1
cdr3_nt: TGTGCCAGCAGTGTAAGACAGGGTAACACTGAAGCTTTCTTT
cdr3_aa: CASSVRQGNTEAFF

d_call: NA
clone_size: NA
v_call: TRBV6-6
j_call: TRBJ1-1
cdr3_nt: TGTGCCAGCAGTTTGCGGACAGTTTATGAAGCTTTCTTT
cdr3_aa: CASSLRTVYEAFF

d_call: TRBD2
clone_size: NA
v_call: TRBV4-2
j_call: TRBJ2-5
cdr3_nt: TGTGCCAGCAGCCCCCTACTAGCGGGGGCAGAGACCCAGTACTTC
cdr3_aa: CASSPLLAGAETQYF

d_call: NA
clone_size: few
v_call: TRBV20-1
j_call: TRBJ2-1
cdr3_nt: TGCAGTGCTAGTCGTTCCCAGTACCACAATGAGCAGTTCTTC
cdr3_aa: CSASRSQYHNEQFF

d_call: TRBD1
clone_size: NA
v_call: TRBV5-1
j_call: TRBJ1-1
cdr3_nt: TGCGCCAGCAGCTTGGCCGCGGGACAGTTGAACACTGAAGCTTTCTTT
cdr3_aa: CASSLAAGQLNTEAFF

d_call: NA
clone_size: once
v_call: TRBV7-9
j_call: TRBJ1-2
cdr3_nt: TGTGCCAGCAGCCGCCCAGGTTATGGCTACACCTTC
cdr3_aa: CASSRPGYGYTF

d_call: TRBD2
clone_size: NA
v_call: TRBV9
j_call: TRBJ2-1
cdr3_nt: TGTGCCAGCAGCGTAGATGGCCGGGGGGGCCAGGGGTATCTCTTC
cdr3_aa: CASSVDGRGGQGYLF

d_call: NA
clone_size: NA
v_call: TRBV9
j_call: TRBJ2-1
cdr3_nt: TGTGCCAGCAGCGTAAGGCTAGCTTCCTACAATGAGCAGTTCTTC
cdr3_aa: CASSVRLASYNEQFF

d_call: NA
clone_size: few
v_call: TRBV9
j_call: TRBJ1-3
cdr3_nt: TGTGCCAGCAGCCCAGAGGCAGGGAATCCATTCTCTGGAAACACCATATATTTT
cdr3_aa: CASSPEAGNPFSGNTIYF

d_call: NA
clone_size: few
v_call: TRBV5-1
j_call: TRBJ2-7
cdr3_nt: TGCGCCAGCAGCTTGGATTGGACAACTTACGAGCAGTACTTC
cdr3_aa: CASSLDWTTYEQYF

d_call: TRBD1
clone_size: NA
v_call: TRBV7-8
j_call: TRBJ1-2
cdr3_nt: TGTGCCAGCAGCTTAGGACAGGGGACACTTCAAGCTAACTATGGCTACACCTTC
cdr3_aa: CASSLGQGTLQANYGYTF

d_call: NA
clone_size: NA
v_call: TRBV11-2
j_call: TRBJ2-2
cdr3_nt: TGTGCCAGCAGCTTAGACCTCACCGGGGAGCTGTTTTTT
cdr3_aa: CASSLDLTGELFF